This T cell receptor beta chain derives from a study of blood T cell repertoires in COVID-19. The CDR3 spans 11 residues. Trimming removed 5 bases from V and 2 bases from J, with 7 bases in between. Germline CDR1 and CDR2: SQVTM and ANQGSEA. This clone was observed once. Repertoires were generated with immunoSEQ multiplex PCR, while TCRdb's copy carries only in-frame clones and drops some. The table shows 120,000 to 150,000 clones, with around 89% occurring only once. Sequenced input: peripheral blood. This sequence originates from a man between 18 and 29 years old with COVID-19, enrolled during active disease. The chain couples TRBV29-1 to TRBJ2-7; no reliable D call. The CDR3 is CSVRQAYEQYF. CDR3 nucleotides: TGCAGCGTTCGCCAGGCCTACGAGCAGTACTTC.